A single T cell receptor (beta chain) is shown here with its context. What it binds is unknown. The data derive from a study of cytomegalovirus exposure and HLA in healthy donors. Study in general: Researchers found that roughly 80% of almost 400 genotyped donors fell within the Caucasian-associated ancestry cluster.

This CDR3 region has 14 residues. Deletions cut 4 bases from V and 10 bases from J, with 19 bases between. Germline CDR1 MNHNS, CDR2 SASEGT. Donors in the study were healthy people who gave bone marrow. Researchers ran the PCR with 60 Vbeta and 13 Jbeta primers. The data were produced by immunoSEQ multiplex PCR, yet TCRdb's version contains in-frame clones alone and is incomplete. The repertoire holds 140,000 to 150,000 clones, with around 77% as singletons. Notes on the study in general: A later analysis linked a missense DCLRE1C variant to TCR beta V- and J-gene trimming.

The gene calls are TRBV6-1 and TRBJ1-1; no definite D call. This TCR was sampled from a woman aged 35 to 49 in good health and CMV-seropositive. The sequencing sample was made of PBMCs. The CDR3 is CASSVIQLTGRAFF. The CDR3 coding sequence is TGTGCCAGCAGTGTCATACAACTTACGGGGAGAGCTTTCTTT.